The T cell receptor beta chain described here comes from a study of vaccination effects on CD4 cells after COVID-19. Study in general: Every participant took two doses of the BNT162b2 or mRNA-1273 vaccine. Every well housed approximately 2.2 million PBMC, which grew in culture alongside about 9 IU/ml IL-2 and about 10 ug/ml peptides.

CDR3 length equals 15 residues. Germline CDR1 and CDR2: SGHTA and FQGNSA. V dropped 5 bases and J dropped 5 bases, with 16 bases sitting between them. Libraries were prepared by immunoSEQ multiplex PCR; TCRdb keeps only in-frame clonotypes and omits some of them. This table has around 37,000 clones, around 79% appearing once. After more than 9 days in culture, the CD4+ T cells were isolated. Negative nucleocapsid antibody tests before and after vaccination confirmed no previous SARS-CoV-2 infection. Half-medium exchanges with IL-2 medium took place on days 3 and 7. In the case of this clone: The antigen remains unidentified.

Source: CD4+ T cells from PBMCs cultured without peptide, taken before COVID-19 vaccination. The J gene is TRBJ2-1, the V gene TRBV7-2; weak D call: TRBD2 (7 bases). This clonotype was obtained from a human donor who received a COVID-19 vaccine. DNA for the CDR3: TGTGCCAGCAGCCCCTACGCGGGGGCTAACAATGAGCAGTTCTTC. Its protein product is CASSPYAGANNEQFF. The full variable domain, rest sourced from reference TRBV7-2 and TRBJ2-1, is GAGVSQSPSNKVTEKGKDVELRCDPISGHTALYWYRQSLGQGLEFLIYFQGNSAPDKSGLPSDRFSAERTGGSVSTLTIQRTQQEDSAVYLCASSPYAGANNEQFFGPGTRLTVL.